Listed here are 29 T cell receptor beta chains from one sample, sequenced in a study of cytomegalovirus exposure and HLA in healthy donors. PCR employed 60 Vbeta and 13 Jbeta primers. Only in-frame clones appear in the TCRdb table, and some are missing; sequencing was by immunoSEQ multiplex PCR. Of fewer than 200,000 clones in the sample, 60% to 85% were seen once. Sequenced input: PBMCs. The receptors were sampled from a male donor in good health and CMV-seropositive.

The J gene is TRBJ1-1, the V gene TRBV4-1; TRBD1 matches 8 bases. The V and J ends lost 2 bases and 1 base, in that order; junction bases with no gene match: 3. CDR3 length equals 15 residues. CDR1 is MGHRA, CDR2 YSYEKL, per germline. The CDR3 sequence: CASSQTGQGNTEAFF. The DNA of the CDR3 is TGCGCCAGCAGCCAAACCGGACAGGGGAACACTGAAGCTTTCTTT.

J is TRBJ2-2 and V is TRBV9, with 7 bases that match TRBD1. The CDR3 length is 15 residues. V trimming: 2 bases; J trimming: 1 base; junction bases outside the gene matches: 2. The germline V gene encodes CDR1 SGDLS and CDR2 YYNGEE. The CDR3 nucleotides are TGTGCCAGCAGCGTTAGGGGGCAGAACACCGGGGAGCTGTTTTTT. Translated, it gives CASSVRGQNTGELFF.

CDR3 sequence reads: CASSQDPGTGGNEQYF. CDR3 nucleotides: TGTGCCAGCAGCCAAGATCCCGGGACAGGTGGCAACGAGCAGTACTTC. V is TRBV4-2 and J is TRBJ2-7, with 8 positions matching TRBD1. The CDR3 runs to 16 residues. V lost 0 bases, J lost 5 bases, and 9 bases stayed unmatched. Looked up from germline, CDR1 is LGHNA and CDR2 is YNFKEQ.

The J gene is TRBJ2-7, the V gene TRBV19; D perhaps matches TRBD2 (5 bases). Germline V gene data show CDR1 as LNHDA and CDR2 as SQIVND (reference sequence). The CDR3 totals 15 residues. Trimming left V 3 bases short and J 0 bases short, with 12 bases between. The CDR3 region is CASSIRHGGSYEQYF. The DNA of the CDR3 is TGTGCCAGTAGTATTCGGCACGGAGGCTCCTACGAGCAGTACTTC.

This chain uses TRBV27 with TRBJ1-5, with a weak D call TRBD1 (6 bases). V lost 6 bases and J 4 bases, leaving 13 bases between the germline ends. Per germline, CDR1 MNHEY and CDR2 SMNVEV (reference sequence). The CDR3 has 14 amino acids. CDR3 nucleotide sequence: TGTGCCAGCAGATCCGGGACAAATAATCAGCCCCAGCATTTT. It yields the protein CASRSGTNNQPQHF.

The chain has TRBV5-4 and TRBJ1-1; D not certain. This CDR3 is built from 13 residues. V was pared by 1 base and J by 2 bases, with 6 bases between. CDR1 is SGHNT and CDR2 is YYREEE in the germline V gene (reference sequence). The CDR3 bases are TGTGCCAGCAGCTTGCCGGGTAACACTGAAGCTTTCTTT. It encodes CASSLPGNTEAFF.

This clone occurred once. The gene calls are TRBV18 and TRBJ1-2; D gene unclear. The germline V and J ends were trimmed by 3 bases and 4 bases, with 9 bases remaining between them. Looked up from germline, CDR1 is KGHSH and CDR2 is LQKENI. CDR3 length equals 13 residues. The CDR3 bases are TGTGCCAGCTCACCCACAGCTACCTATGGCTACACCTTC. Translation gives CASSPTATYGYTF.

The chain has TRBV11-1 and TRBJ2-2, with a tentative D call TRBD1 (6 bases). Germline V lookup: CDR1 SGHAT, CDR2 FQDESV (reference sequence). Trimming cost V 2 bases and J 1 base, with 8 bases left between them. The CDR3 totals 15 residues. CDR3 DNA sequence: TGTGCCAGCAGCTTAAAACAGGGGAACACCGGGGAGCTGTTTTTT. Translating gives CASSLKQGNTGELFF. The full variable domain, with the rest looked up from reference TRBV11-1 and TRBJ2-2, is EAEVAQSPRYKITEKSQAVAFWCDPISGHATLYWYRQILGQGPELLVQFQDESVVDDSQLPKDRFSAERLKGVDSTLKIQPAELGDSAMYLCASSLKQGNTGELFFGEGSRLTVL.

The chain employs TRBV7-6 and TRBJ2-3, with 8 bases aligning to TRBD1. The germline CDR1 and CDR2 sequences are SGHVS and FNYEAQ. V lost 5 bases and J lost 1; bases outside the gene matches: 8. The CDR3 length is 16 residues. CDR3 sequence: CASSPSTGEGTDTQYF. The CDR3 bases are TGTGCCAGCAGCCCCTCGACAGGGGAAGGCACAGATACGCAGTATTTT.

V and J are TRBV7-9 and TRBJ1-2; TRBD1 matches at 9 bases. The CDR3 sequence is 12 residues long. Germline CDR1 reads SEHNR; CDR2 reads FQNEAQ (reference sequence). Trimming removed 1 base from V and 12 bases from J; junction bases left unmatched: 3. CDR3 coding DNA: TGTGCCAGCAGCTTAGGGGACAGGGTGGACACCTTC. It encodes CASSLGDRVDTF. Complete variable domain (other parts from reference TRBV7-9 and TRBJ1-2): DTGVSQNPRHKITKRGQNVTFRCDPISEHNRLYWYRQTLGQGPEFLTYFQNEAQLEKSRLLSDRFSAERPKGSFSTLEIQRTEQGDSAMYLCASSLGDRVDTFGSGTRLTVV.

This clone was seen a single time. This chain connects TRBV4-3 to TRBJ2-1; no reliable D call. CDR3 length: 12 residues. Trimming took 0 bases from V and 10 from J, leaving 7 bases between them. The V gene's germline CDR1 is LGHNA and CDR2 YSLEER. The CDR3 spells CASSQDGREQFF. The CDR3 DNA is TGCGCCAGCAGCCAAGATGGTCGGGAGCAGTTCTTC.

The gene calls are TRBV5-6 and TRBJ1-1; D possibly corresponds to TRBD1 (5 bases). The CDR3 contains 16 residues. The V and J ends lost 4 bases and 1 base respectively, with 17 bases between them. Germline assignment: CDR1 SGHDT and CDR2 YYEEEE. CDR3 region: CASSDLGGMANTEAFF. The CDR3 DNA follows: TGTGCCAGCAGCGATCTGGGGGGTATGGCGAACACTGAAGCTTTCTTT.

This chain uses TRBV5-4 with TRBJ2-7; a weak D match, TRBD1 (5 bases). CDR1 and CDR2 (germline): SGHNT, YYREEE (reference sequence). Trimming cost V 2 bases and J 2 bases, with 11 bases left between them. The length of the CDR3 is 14 residues. Here the CDR3 reads CASSFSPGTYEQYF. CDR3 coding DNA: TGTGCCAGCAGCTTTAGTCCAGGGACCTACGAGCAGTACTTC.

The chain joins TRBV4-2 to TRBJ1-2; tentative D call: TRBD1 (5 bases). V lost 4 bases and J 7 bases, leaving 16 bases between the germline ends. CDR3 length: 14 residues. CDR1 LGHNA and CDR2 YNFKEQ come from the germline V gene. CDR3 loop: CASSPGDLQGGYTF. CDR3 in DNA: TGTGCCAGCAGCCCGGGGGACTTGCAAGGTGGCTACACCTTC.

The chain recombines TRBV29-1 with TRBJ2-5; a possible D gene is TRBD1 (5 bases). The J call may be in error: the DNA end matches TRBJ2-7 better. This CDR3 has 13 amino acids. Germline V gene lookup returns CDR1 SQVTM and CDR2 ANQGSEA. CDR3 protein: CSVRSGLPYEQYF. The CDR3 DNA is TGCAGCGTTCGTTCAGGGCTACCTTACGAGCAGTACTTC.

V usage is TRBV2 and J usage is TRBJ2-7; a weak D match, TRBD2 (6 bases). The CDR3 is 14 amino acids. V lost 4 bases and J 7 bases, leaving 17 bases between the germline ends. Germline loops: CDR1 SNHLY, CDR2 FYNNEI. CDR3 region: CASSGRDPGREQYF. As DNA, the CDR3 is TGTGCCAGCAGTGGGAGGGACCCTGGAAGGGAGCAGTACTTC.

The J gene is TRBJ2-7, the V gene TRBV9; perhaps TRBD1 as D (5 bases). This CDR3 is built from 17 residues. CDR1 and CDR2 (germline): SGDLS, YYNGEE. V lost 0 bases and J lost 0, with 16 bases in between. CDR3 sequence (DNA): TGTGCCAGCAGCGTAGGAGAGGACACTTTGTTCTCCTACGAGCAGTACTTC. It yields the protein CASSVGEDTLFSYEQYF.

This clone was seen only a few times. The chain joins TRBV6-6 to TRBJ1-2; the match to TRBD1 covers 8 bases. The CDR3 contains 14 residues. Per the germline V gene, CDR1 is MNHNY and CDR2 is SVGAGI (reference sequence). After removal of 6 bases from V and 3 bases from J, the junction contained 6 bases not matched to a gene. The CDR3 coding sequence is TGTGCCAGCAGGGGATACAGGGGGGACTATGGCTACACCTTC. Amino acids: CASRGYRGDYGYTF.

This chain uses TRBV6-6 with TRBJ2-5; 7 nucleotides agree with TRBD2. The CDR3 totals 14 residues. Trimming took 6 bases from V and 5 from J; bases not matched to a gene: 9. The germline V gene has CDR1 MNHNY and CDR2 SVGAGI (reference sequence). Here the CDR3 reads CASRPETSSETQYF. For the CDR3, the DNA is TGTGCCAGCAGACCCGAGACTAGCTCGGAGACCCAGTACTTC.

The gene calls are TRBV19 and TRBJ2-7; no clear D. Trimming cost V 3 bases and J 4 bases, with 16 bases left between them. The CDR3 consists of 15 residues. Germline V lookup: CDR1 LNHDA, CDR2 SQIVND (reference sequence). As DNA, the CDR3 is TGTGCCAGTAGTATTAGCCAATCCAATCGTTACGAGCAGTACTTC. It translates to CASSISQSNRYEQYF.

The rearrangement joins TRBV30 to TRBJ1-2; no definite D call. Per the germline V gene, CDR1 is GTSNPN and CDR2 is SVGIG (reference sequence). CDR3 length: 13 residues. V lost 3 bases and J lost 4, with 12 bases in between. The CDR3, as DNA: TGTGCCTGGAGCGCCCCCGGTGTCTATGGCTACACCTTC. This gives the protein CAWSAPGVYGYTF. Looking up the rest from reference TRBV30 and TRBJ1-2 gives the full variable domain: SQTIHQWPATLVQPVGSPLSLECTVEGTSNPNLYWYRQAAGRGLQLLFYSVGIGQISSEVPQNLSASRPQDRQFILSSKKLLLSDSGFYLCAWSAPGVYGYTFGSGTRLTVV.

This clone was observed once. The chain joins TRBV11-2 to TRBJ1-1; TRBD1 is a possible D gene (6 bases). Germline V lookup: CDR1 SGHAT, CDR2 FQNNGV. This CDR3 is 13 amino acids long. The ends were cut back, 7 bases at V and 3 bases at J, with 12 bases in the middle. The CDR3 DNA reads as TGTGCCAGCACCACTGGGGGCTACACTGAAGCTTTCTTT. It specifies CASTTGGYTEAFF.

DNA of the CDR3: TGTGCCGGGGATCCCGGGACAGGGGGTCAGGATAGGATGAACACTGAAGCTTTCTTT. Protein product: CAGDPGTGGQDRMNTEAFF. V is TRBV6-4 and J is TRBJ1-1; 11 bases line up with TRBD1. Trimming at V came to 11 bases and at J to 0 bases, leaving 20 bases not matched to a gene. The germline CDR1 and CDR2 sequences are MRHNA and SNTAGT. The CDR3 totals 19 residues.

V is TRBV5-4 and J is TRBJ2-1, with TRBD2 matching 9 bases. Germline V gene lookup returns CDR1 SGHNT and CDR2 YYREEE (reference sequence). J gave up 4 bases and V 9 bases, and 14 bases lay outside the gene matches. This CDR3 region has 16 residues. CDR3: CATLGGPSGEYNEQFF. The CDR3 nucleotides are TGTGCCACCTTAGGGGGGCCTAGCGGGGAATACAATGAGCAGTTCTTC.

This clone was recorded only once. The genes are TRBV19 and TRBJ1-2; TRBD1 matches at 7 bases. Germline CDR1 LNHDA, CDR2 SQIVND (reference sequence). The CDR3 loop spans 16 amino acids. J gave up 4 bases and V 5 bases, and 13 bases lay outside the gene matches. CDR3 nucleotides: TGTGCCAGTAGTGCCACTACAGGGGCAGTATTCTATGGCTACACCTTC. This translates into CASSATTGAVFYGYTF.

The genes are TRBV27 and TRBJ2-3; 9 bases agree with TRBD2. Germline V CDR1 and CDR2: MNHEY, SMNVEV (reference sequence). There are 16 residues in the CDR3. After removal of 5 bases from V and 0 bases from J, the junction contained 6 bases not matched to a gene. CDR3 nucleotides: TGTGCCAGCAGTACTGAGCGGGGGGATAGCACAGATACGCAGTATTTT. Residues: CASSTERGDSTDTQYF.

The chain employs TRBV13 and TRBJ2-3; 9 bases line up with TRBD2. The CDR3 extends over 14 amino acids. Trimming at V came to 4 bases and at J to 8 bases, leaving 7 bases not matched to a gene. CDR1 and CDR2 from the germline V gene are PRHDT and FYEKMQ (reference sequence). The CDR3 region is CASSSAGRGGTQYF. The CDR3 region has the DNA TGTGCCAGCAGCTCCGCGGGGCGGGGGGGTACGCAGTATTTT.

J is TRBJ2-5 and V is TRBV7-9; D remains unclear. In germline, CDR1 is SEHNR, CDR2 FQNEAQ (reference sequence). The V end lost 0 bases, the J end lost 4 bases, and 12 bases lay between the germline ends. This CDR3 is 15 amino acids long. CDR3 DNA sequence: TGTGCCAGCAGCTTAGCTCGCGTGATTGCAGAGACCCAGTACTTC. Amino acid sequence: CASSLARVIAETQYF.

The table lists this clone with a few counts. The chain links TRBV9 to TRBJ1-1; unclear D gene. This CDR3 spans 15 amino acids. V lost 2 bases to trimming and J lost 2 bases, with 13 bases between them. Per germline, CDR1 SGDLS and CDR2 YYNGEE. CDR3 protein: CASSVSSDYNTEAFF. The CDR3 DNA reads as TGTGCCAGCAGCGTCTCGTCGGACTACAACACTGAAGCTTTCTTT.